The entry below describes one T cell receptor beta chain. The length of the CDR3 is 14 residues. The V and J ends lost 2 bases and 6 bases, in that order; junction bases with no gene match: 2. The germline gives CDR1 MNHEY, CDR2 SVGAGI. The sample is drawn from a study of OX40 agonist ivuxolimab in advanced cancers. Assay: immunoSEQ multiplex PCR; the TCRdb copy retains only in-frame clones and omits some. The sample has tens of thousands of clones, about 88% seen once. Sequences were derived from CD4+ or CD8+ T cells sorted from blood, sampled in a trial of the OX40 agonist ivuxolimab. The chain combines TRBV6-5 with TRBJ1-2; 11 bases line up with TRBD1. This sequence originates from an adult with an advanced solid tumor such as melanoma, head and neck, liver or kidney cancer. This chain's CDR3 is CASSYRTGGDGYTF. The CDR3, as DNA: TGTGCCAGCAGTTACCGGACAGGGGGCGATGGCTACACCTTC.